One and the same sample provided the 24 T cell receptor beta chains below, sequenced in a study of blood T cell repertoires in COVID-19. Here immunoSEQ multiplex PCR was the method, and the copy in TCRdb shows in-frame clones only, minus some. The sample has around 120,000 clones; approximately 87% are singletons. Material: peripheral blood. These receptors were obtained from a man in his 70s who had recovered from COVID-19.

V usage is TRBV13 and J usage is TRBJ1-1, with D possibly matching TRBD1 (5 bases). V shed 6 bases and J shed 7 bases, with 18 bases lying between them. CDR3 length: 14 residues. The germline V gene has CDR1 PRHDT and CDR2 FYEKMQ (reference sequence). The CDR3, as DNA: TGTGCCAGCAGACGCGACCAGGGAATCATTGAAGCTTTCTTT. Protein sequence: CASRRDQGIIEAFF.

The V call is TRBV30, the J call TRBJ2-3; D is undetermined. From germline, CDR1 is GTSNPN and CDR2 SVGIG (reference sequence). V was shortened by 2 bases and J by 0 bases, with 9 bases between the two germline ends. This CDR3 is built from 14 residues. CDR3 sequence (DNA): TGTGCCTGGAGTCGGGTCGGTAGCACAGATACGCAGTATTTT. This translates into CAWSRVGSTDTQYF.

The rearrangement joins TRBV3-1 (or the pseudogene TRBV3-2) to TRBJ1-1, with D possibly being TRBD1 (5 bases). Trimming took 4 bases from V and 1 from J, leaving 16 bases between them. The CDR3 extends over 16 amino acids. CDR1 and CDR2 from the germline V gene are LGHDT and YNNKEL (reference sequence). CDR3: CASSRGGVIRNTEAFF. In nucleotides, the CDR3 is TGTGCCAGCAGCCGGGGGGGGGTCATTCGGAACACTGAAGCTTTCTTT.

V is TRBV6-2 or TRBV6-3 and J is TRBJ2-7; D is unresolved. The V and J ends lost 0 bases and 5 bases respectively, with 11 bases between them. Germline V gene data show CDR1 as MNHEY and CDR2 as SVGEGT. The CDR3 contains 14 residues. The CDR3 region is CASSYSRGLDEQYF. CDR3 sequence (DNA): TGTGCCAGCAGTTACTCGAGAGGTTTGGACGAGCAGTACTTC.

This clone turned up a few times. The chain employs TRBV18 and TRBJ1-3; no firm D call. With 1 base removed from V and 3 bases from J, the gap between germline ends came to 10 bases. CDR3 length: 15 amino acids. CDR1 is KGHSH and CDR2 is LQKENI in the germline V gene. The CDR3 DNA follows: TGTGCCAGCTCACCACTGCCTGCAGGTGGAAACACCATATATTTT. Its protein is CASSPLPAGGNTIYF.

The V call is TRBV5-1, the J call TRBJ1-2; TRBD1 matches 12 bases. The CDR3 consists of 17 residues. Trimming took 5 bases from V and 4 from J; bases not matched to a gene: 12. Germline-derived CDR1 and CDR2 are SGHRS and YFSETQ. Here the CDR3 reads CASRPPGQGAPLYGYTF. CDR3 sequence (DNA): TGCGCCAGCAGGCCTCCGGGACAGGGGGCCCCCCTCTATGGCTACACCTTC.

The CDR3 region is CASSTGTGGSDTQYF. The DNA of the CDR3 is TGTGCCAGTAGTACCGGGACAGGGGGCTCAGATACGCAGTATTTT. The chain is built from TRBV19 and TRBJ2-3; 12 bases are shared with TRBD1. With V trimmed by 4 bases and J by 4 bases, 3 bases remained unmatched. This CDR3 comprises 15 residues. The germline V gene encodes CDR1 LNHDA and CDR2 SQIVND (reference sequence).

The chain carries TRBV19 and TRBJ1-2; TRBD1 aligns across 8 bases. Trimming took 7 bases from V and 2 from J; bases not matched to a gene: 6. This CDR3 is built from 14 residues. From germline, CDR1 is LNHDA and CDR2 SQIVND (reference sequence). CDR3 protein: CASKSQGANYGYTF. Written as DNA, the CDR3 is TGTGCCAGTAAGTCCCAGGGGGCGAACTATGGCTACACCTTC.

The chain couples TRBV28 to TRBJ1-3; perhaps TRBD1 as D (6 bases). This CDR3 is 15 amino acids long. Trimming took off 1 base at V and 8 bases at J, with 15 bases between the two ends. The germline CDR1 and CDR2 sequences are MDHEN and SYDVKM. Here the CDR3 reads CASSLFRGGGYTIYF. CDR3 in DNA: TGTGCCAGCAGTTTATTTCGGGGAGGGGGATACACCATATATTTT.

The chain is built from TRBV2 and TRBJ1-1, with TRBD1 as a possible D gene (6 bases). Germline values: CDR1 SNHLY, CDR2 FYNNEI. This CDR3 has 15 amino acids. V lost 5 bases and J lost 1, with 14 bases in between. CDR3 in DNA: TGTGCCAGCAGTCCCCGGCAGGGGCCGAACACTGAAGCTTTCTTT. This encodes CASSPRQGPNTEAFF. The whole variable domain, remainder taken from reference TRBV2 and TRBJ1-1, is EPEVTQTPSHQVTQMGQEVILRCVPISNHLYFYWYRQILGQKVEFLVSFYNNEISEKSEIFDDQFSVERPDGSNFTLKIRSTKLEDSAMYFCASSPRQGPNTEAFFGQGTRLTVV.

V gene TRBV24-1 combines with J gene TRBJ2-7, with 8 bases identical to TRBD1. Unmatched junction bases numbered 4, after V lost 7 bases and J lost 6 bases. Germline V gives CDR1 KGHDR, CDR2 SFDVKD. CDR3 length equals 12 residues. The CDR3 region is CATSLTGVEQYF. Written as DNA, the CDR3 is TGTGCCACCAGCTTGACAGGGGTCGAGCAGTACTTC.

This clone was seen once. The genes are TRBV29-1 and TRBJ2-1; 11 bases line up with TRBD2. V was pared by 6 bases and J by 1 base, with 8 bases of the junction left unmatched. Germline CDR1 SQVTM, CDR2 ANQGSEA. This CDR3 contains 16 residues. In DNA form, the CDR3 reads TGCAGCGTCCCTAGGGTAGCGGGGGGGTCCTACAATGAGCAGTTCTTC. It translates to CSVPRVAGGSYNEQFF.

The V and J genes are TRBV28 and TRBJ2-7; D is uncertain. The CDR3 runs 14 residues. Per the germline V gene, CDR1 is MDHEN and CDR2 is SYDVKM. Trimming pared 2 bases from V and 2 bases from J, leaving 10 bases between. The chain's CDR3 is CASSLVLSPYEQYF. Here the CDR3 DNA reads TGTGCCAGCAGTTTAGTACTATCACCCTACGAGCAGTACTTC.

The chain has TRBV5-1 and TRBJ1-3; maybe TRBD1 (6 bases). Germline V CDR1 and CDR2: SGHRS, YFSETQ. The CDR3 contains 14 residues. V lost 1 base and J lost 7, with 12 bases in between. CDR3 region: CASSLRGGPNTIYF. As DNA, the CDR3 is TGCGCCAGCAGCTTGAGGGGGGGCCCCAACACCATATATTTT.

The genes are TRBV27 and TRBJ1-5; D is undetermined. Per germline, CDR1 MNHEY and CDR2 SMNVEV (reference sequence). The CDR3 spans 14 residues. V was shortened by 0 bases and J by 4 bases, with 7 bases between the two germline ends. CDR3 coding DNA: TGTGCCAGCAGTTTATCGTACGGGAATCAGCCCCAGCATTTT. It encodes CASSLSYGNQPQHF.

The chain has TRBV7-9 and TRBJ1-4; no definite D call. CDR1 and CDR2 (germline): SEHNR, FQNEAQ (reference sequence). The CDR3 is 14 amino acids. Trimming cost V 5 bases and J 8 bases, with 15 bases left between them. The CDR3 spells CASSEEGWREKLFF. For the CDR3, the DNA is TGTGCCAGCAGCGAGGAGGGATGGCGAGAAAAACTGTTTTTT.

The DNA of the CDR3 is TGTGCCAGCTCCACCCGGGGATCTGAGGATACGCAGTATTTT. Translation: CASSTRGSEDTQYF. The chain recombines TRBV11-3 with TRBJ2-3; D is perhaps TRBD2 (5 bases). The V gene lost 8 bases and the J gene lost 6 bases, with 18 bases spanning the gap. Germline CDR1 SGHNT, CDR2 YENEEA. This CDR3 contains 14 residues.

The rearrangement uses TRBV12-3 or TRBV12-4 and TRBJ1-5; 7 positions agree with TRBD1. The ends lost 6 bases at V and 7 bases at J; junction bases unmatched: 6. CDR3 length: 13 amino acids. CDR3 in amino acids: CASSLTGRQPQHF. In DNA form, the CDR3 reads TGTGCCAGCAGCCTGACAGGGAGACAGCCCCAGCATTTT.

This chain joins TRBV10-1 and TRBJ2-3; 9 nucleotides align to TRBD1. Unmatched junction bases numbered 4, after V lost 3 bases and J lost 6 bases. Germline-derived CDR1 and CDR2 are WNHNN and SYGVQD (reference sequence). The CDR3 has 14 residues. The CDR3 sequence is CASSEGTGYDTQYF. DNA for the CDR3: TGCGCCAGCAGTGAAGGGACAGGGTACGATACGCAGTATTTT.

The V gene is TRBV5-1, the J gene TRBJ2-7; 7 positions match TRBD1. V was clipped by 0 bases and J by 2 bases; unmatched bases: 2. Germline CDR1 and CDR2: SGHRS and YFSETQ. The CDR3 sequence is 14 residues long. The CDR3 nucleotides read TGCGCCAGCAGCTTGGATGGGACAGCCTACGAGCAGTACTTC. Protein: CASSLDGTAYEQYF.

This clone was detected a few times. V gene TRBV7-3 combines with J gene TRBJ2-3; 14 bases line up with TRBD2. Trimming cost V 4 bases and J 4 bases; bases outside gene matches: 4. Germline values: CDR1 SGHTA, CDR2 FQGTGA. CDR3 length equals 16 residues. CDR3: CASSSGLAGVSDTQYF. In nucleotides, the CDR3 is TGTGCCAGCAGCTCGGGACTAGCGGGGGTTTCAGATACGCAGTATTTT.

The genes are TRBV28 and TRBJ2-1, with D possibly TRBD2 on 5 matching bases. Germline values: CDR1 MDHEN, CDR2 SYDVKM. V was shortened by 4 bases and J by 9 bases, with 16 bases between the two germline ends. The length of the CDR3 is 14 residues. CDR3 nucleotide sequence: TGTGCCAGCAGTTCGAAGATCCGGGATTCTGAGCAGTTCTTC. Its protein product is CASSSKIRDSEQFF.

The chain joins TRBV5-1 to TRBJ1-1; D gene unclear. The length of the CDR3 is 15 residues. Germline loops: CDR1 SGHRS, CDR2 YFSETQ. Trimming removed 0 bases from V and 4 bases from J, with 13 bases in between. CDR3 sequence (DNA): TGCGCCAGCAGCTTGGGCAGTGACTACTTCACTGAAGCTTTCTTT. This sequence encodes CASSLGSDYFTEAFF.

The chain couples TRBV6-1 to TRBJ2-4, with 7 nucleotides matching TRBD2. This CDR3 is built from 16 residues. Germline CDR1 is MNHNS and CDR2 is SASEGT. With 7 bases clipped from V and 3 bases from J, the junction kept 12 bases outside the gene matches. Here the CDR3 DNA reads TGTGCCAGCATTGACGCGAAAACGGGAGGCAAAAACATTCAGTACTTC. The encoded protein is CASIDAKTGGKNIQYF.